One and the same sample provided the 30 T cell receptor beta chains below, sequenced in a study of blood T cell repertoires in COVID-19. Some clones are missing from TCRdb's copy, which holds only in-frame ones; the method was immunoSEQ multiplex PCR. This table holds around 140,000 clones, 82% found once. The sample taken for sequencing was peripheral blood. These receptors were collected from a human donor with acute or convalescent COVID-19. The donor label of this sample is uncertain.

The V call is TRBV25-1, the J call TRBJ2-3; a possible D gene is TRBD1 (6 bases). Germline V gene lookup returns CDR1 MGHDK and CDR2 SYGVNS. The ends were cut back, 7 bases at V and 0 bases at J, with 11 bases in the middle. CDR3 size: 14 residues. The CDR3 bases are TGTGCCAGCACCAGGGGACGGAGCACAGATACGCAGTATTTT. This translates into CASTRGRSTDTQYF.

The chain combines TRBV29-1 with TRBJ2-2; D might be TRBD1 (6 bases). Germline V gene data show CDR1 as SQVTM and CDR2 as ANQGSEA. This CDR3 spans 16 amino acids. V gave up 7 bases and J gave up 0 bases, with 18 bases separating them. CDR3 residues: CSAGTDSHTNTGELFF. The CDR3 DNA reads TGCAGCGCGGGTACGGACAGTCACACGAACACCGGGGAGCTGTTTTTT.

The chain recombines TRBV6-2 or TRBV6-3 with TRBJ2-5, with D possibly being TRBD1 (6 bases). V was cut by 2 bases and J by 4 bases, with 14 bases left in between. CDR1 and CDR2 from the germline V gene are MNHEY and SVGEGT. CDR3 length: 15 residues. In DNA, the CDR3 is TGTGCCAGCAGTTACGGGGCAGGGGCGTCAGAGACCCAGTACTTC. Translating gives CASSYGAGASETQYF.

CDR3 sequence reads: CASSGAGGTGELFF. As DNA, the CDR3 is TGTGCCAGCTCGGGAGCAGGGGGGACCGGGGAGCTGTTTTTT. The chain combines TRBV7-8 with TRBJ2-2, with D possibly matching TRBD1 (7 bases). The V and J ends lost 8 bases and 5 bases respectively, with 15 bases between them. CDR3 length equals 14 residues. Germline assignment: CDR1 SGHVS and CDR2 FQNEAQ. Full variable domain (outside the CDR3, taken from reference TRBV7-8 and TRBJ2-2): GAGVSQSPRYKVAKRGQDVALRCDPISGHVSLFWYQQALGQGPEFLTYFQNEAQLDKSGLPSDRFFAERPEGSVSTLKIQRTQQEDSAVYLCASSGAGGTGELFFGEGSRLTVL.

The V and J genes are TRBV12-3 or TRBV12-4 and TRBJ1-2; TRBD1 matches 7 bases. Trimming cost V 6 bases and J 4 bases; bases outside gene matches: 5. The CDR3 loop spans 13 amino acids. The CDR3 nucleotides are TGTGCCAGCAGGGAGGGACAGCTCTATGGCTACACCTTC. Translation: CASREGQLYGYTF.

The rearrangement links TRBV14 to TRBJ1-2, with TRBD1 as a possible D gene (6 bases). The CDR3 sequence is 15 residues long. Germline-derived CDR1 and CDR2 are SGHDN and FVKESK. Trimming pared 0 bases from V and 8 bases from J, leaving 16 bases between. The CDR3 sequence: CASSQDGGGTKGYTF. The CDR3 DNA reads TGTGCCAGCAGCCAAGATGGGGGTGGGACAAAAGGCTACACCTTC.

The chain has TRBV10-1 and TRBJ1-5; unclear D gene. The ends were cut back, 7 bases at V and 0 bases at J, with 28 bases in the middle. There are 20 residues in the CDR3. Germline V gives CDR1 WNHNN, CDR2 SYGVQD (reference sequence). The CDR3 region is CASTIFGRQFGEGSNQPQHF. As DNA, the CDR3 is TGCGCCAGCACCATTTTCGGGAGGCAGTTCGGGGAGGGTAGCAATCAGCCCCAGCATTTT.

The rearrangement joins TRBV18 to TRBJ1-3; tentative D call: TRBD1 (5 bases). The CDR3 has 16 residues. The V gene lost 5 bases and the J gene lost 0 bases, with 14 bases spanning the gap. CDR1 is KGHSH, CDR2 LQKENI, per germline. The CDR3 region is CASSAGAGRSGNTIYF. DNA for the CDR3: TGTGCCAGCTCAGCTGGTGCAGGGCGCTCTGGAAACACCATATATTTT.

The rearrangement links TRBV15 to TRBJ1-3; D gene ambiguous. Germline CDR1 is LNHNV and CDR2 is YYDKDF (reference sequence). This CDR3 has 16 residues. Trimming took off 4 bases at V and 0 bases at J, with 13 bases between the two ends. CDR3 nucleotides: TGTGCCACCAGCACCAGATATACAGCCTCTGGAAACACCATATATTTT. Its translation: CATSTRYTASGNTIYF.

The chain has TRBV2 and TRBJ1-4, with D hard to call. V gave up 6 bases and J gave up 5 bases, with 19 bases separating them. The length of the CDR3 is 16 residues. CDR1 is SNHLY and CDR2 is FYNNEI in the germline V gene. The CDR3 loop is CASSPRTTFSNEKLFF. CDR3 in DNA: TGTGCCAGCAGCCCTAGGACTACCTTCTCCAATGAAAAACTGTTTTTT. Complete variable domain (other parts from reference TRBV2 and TRBJ1-4): EPEVTQTPSHQVTQMGQEVILRCVPISNHLYFYWYRQILGQKVEFLVSFYNNEISEKSEIFDDQFSVERPDGSNFTLKIRSTKLEDSAMYFCASSPRTTFSNEKLFFGSGTQLSVL.

CDR3 region: CASSYRGSRLNTEAFF. The CDR3 nucleotides read TGTGCCAGCAGTTACAGGGGATCCCGTCTGAACACTGAAGCTTTCTTT. This sequence joins TRBV6-5 and TRBJ1-1, with a weak D call TRBD1 (5 bases). CDR3 size: 16 residues. Germline loops: CDR1 MNHEY, CDR2 SVGAGI. V lost 2 bases to trimming and J lost 0 bases, with 13 bases between them.

The V call is TRBV5-1, the J call TRBJ2-7; 9 bases fit TRBD1. Germline assignment: CDR1 SGHRS and CDR2 YFSETQ. The CDR3 consists of 15 residues. Trimming took 4 bases from V and 2 from J; bases not matched to a gene: 7. CDR3 loop: CASSRDRGTPYEQYF. CDR3 nucleotides: TGCGCCAGCAGCCGAGACAGGGGGACGCCCTACGAGCAGTACTTC. The full variable domain, its missing parts supplied by reference TRBV5-1 and TRBJ2-7, is KAGVTQTPRYLIKTRGQQVTLSCSPISGHRSVSWYQQTPGQGLQFLFEYFSETQRNKGNFPGRFSGRQFSNSRSEMNVSTLELGDSALYLCASSRDRGTPYEQYFGPGTRLTVT.

J is TRBJ1-5 and V is TRBV7-2; TRBD1 aligns across 12 bases. The V and J ends lost 4 bases and 6 bases, in that order; junction bases with no gene match: 7. CDR3 length: 16 amino acids. The germline V gene encodes CDR1 SGHTA and CDR2 FQGNSA. The CDR3 here is CASSSGQGAGIQPQHF. The CDR3 region has the DNA TGTGCCAGCAGCTCGGGACAGGGGGCTGGAATTCAGCCCCAGCATTTT.

This chain joins TRBV11-3 and TRBJ2-1; 8 nucleotides line up with TRBD1. Trimming at V came to 3 bases and at J to 8 bases, leaving 3 bases not matched to a gene. Germline loops: CDR1 SGHNT, CDR2 YENEEA. The CDR3 covers 13 residues. CDR3 protein: CASSLTGEHEQFF. DNA for the CDR3: TGTGCCAGCAGCTTGACAGGGGAACATGAGCAGTTCTTC.

The CDR3 sequence: CASSFLNTGRGGYTF. Written as DNA, the CDR3 is TGTGCCAGCAGTTTTTTAAACACAGGGAGGGGTGGCTACACCTTC. The J gene is TRBJ1-2, the V gene TRBV7-9; the D gene is possibly TRBD1 (6 bases). There are 15 residues in the CDR3. V was cut by 6 bases and J by 7 bases, with 21 bases left in between. CDR1 and CDR2 (germline): SEHNR, FQNEAQ (reference sequence).

The chain joins TRBV12-1 to TRBJ2-7; TRBD2 is taken as the D call from the table, unchecked against the DNA. TRBV12-1 is a pseudogene locus. This CDR3 has 13 amino acids. The CDR3 loop reads CASSCPGGYEQYF. Written as DNA, the CDR3 is TGTGCCAGCAGCTGCCCCGGGGGTTACGAGCAGTACTTC.

This rearrangement joins TRBV7-2 to TRBJ1-2; D gene unclear. The V end was cut by 1 base, the J end by 0 bases, with 6 bases between. CDR1 and CDR2 (germline): SGHTA, FQGNSA. The CDR3 is 14 residues long. The CDR3 is CASSLVGANYGYTF. The CDR3 bases are TGTGCCAGCAGCTTAGTGGGAGCTAACTATGGCTACACCTTC. Combining the CDR3 with reference TRBV7-2 and TRBJ1-2 gives the whole variable domain GAGVSQSPSNKVTEKGKDVELRCDPISGHTALYWYRQSLGQGLEFLIYFQGNSAPDKSGLPSDRFSAERTGGSVSTLTIQRTQQEDSAVYLCASSLVGANYGYTFGSGTRLTVV.

CDR3 amino acids: CSGGQGDTGELFF. DNA for the CDR3: TGCAGCGGCGGACAGGGAGACACCGGGGAGCTGTTTTTT. This chain joins TRBV29-1 and TRBJ2-2; 8 bases match TRBD1. This CDR3 has 13 residues. Looked up from germline, CDR1 is SQVTM and CDR2 is ANQGSEA. The V segment lost 7 bases and the J segment 3 bases; nucleotides outside the gene matches: 4.

The gene calls are TRBV2 and TRBJ2-7; 12 bases line up with TRBD1. Germline assignment: CDR1 SNHLY and CDR2 FYNNEI. The CDR3 has 17 amino acids. With 2 bases clipped from V and 6 bases from J, the junction kept 11 bases outside the gene matches. The CDR3 nucleotides read TGTGCCAGCAGTGAAATAAGGAAGGGGACAGGGGGCGCCGAGCAGTACTTC. It yields the protein CASSEIRKGTGGAEQYF. The variable domain in full, completed from reference TRBV2 and TRBJ2-7, reads EPEVTQTPSHQVTQMGQEVILRCVPISNHLYFYWYRQILGQKVEFLVSFYNNEISEKSEIFDDQFSVERPDGSNFTLKIRSTKLEDSAMYFCASSEIRKGTGGAEQYFGPGTRLTVT.

The rearrangement links TRBV10-2 to TRBJ2-2; 8 nucleotides match TRBD2. The V and J ends lost 8 bases and 5 bases, in that order; junction bases with no gene match: 7. Germline CDR1 reads WSHSY; CDR2 reads SAAADI. The CDR3 loop spans 14 amino acids. CDR3 bases: TGCGCCAGCGGGGAGCGGGGGCGGACCGGGGAGCTGTTTTTT. It codes for CASGERGRTGELFF.

The gene calls are TRBV30 and TRBJ1-6; D unresolved. V shed 0 bases and J shed 14 bases, with 14 bases lying between them. Germline assignment: CDR1 GTSNPN and CDR2 SVGIG (reference sequence). CDR3 length equals 13 residues. Written as DNA, the CDR3 is TGTGCCTGGAGTGTATCTACCGCCGGGGCCCTCCACTTT. This codes for CAWSVSTAGALHF.

The chain uses TRBV6-4 and TRBJ1-1; TRBD1 matches 7 bases. Germline V gives CDR1 MRHNA, CDR2 SNTAGT. Unmatched junction bases numbered 1, after V lost 2 bases and J lost 4 bases. This CDR3 is built from 13 residues. The CDR3, as DNA: TGTGCCAGCAGTGACAGGGGGCCCACTGAAGCTTTCTTT. Translation gives CASSDRGPTEAFF.

This clone turned up a few times. This chain connects TRBV10-3 to TRBJ2-1, with 8 bases fitting TRBD1. The CDR3 is 15 residues long. Losses at the gene ends were 0 bases for V and 8 bases for J; bases not matched to a gene: 6. Germline-derived CDR1 and CDR2 are ENHRY and SYGVKD. CDR3 loop: CAISESTGVSDEQFF. As DNA, the CDR3 is TGTGCCATCAGTGAGTCGACAGGGGTTTCGGATGAGCAGTTCTTC.

The V call is TRBV5-1, the J call TRBJ1-3; 8 nucleotides align to TRBD1. The CDR3 contains 16 residues. Germline CDR1 SGHRS, CDR2 YFSETQ. The junction had 9 bases not matched to a gene; V was cut back by 1 base and J by 6 bases. The CDR3 DNA reads as TGCGCCAGCAGCTTGTCTGCGTCAGGGGGCGAAAACACCATATATTTT. Its translation is CASSLSASGGENTIYF.

This clone was observed a handful of times. The chain couples TRBV2 to TRBJ1-5; 8 nucleotides match TRBD1. With V trimmed by 2 bases and J by 6 bases, 6 bases remained unmatched. The CDR3 loop spans 15 amino acids. Germline CDR1 is SNHLY and CDR2 is FYNNEI. The CDR3 region has the DNA TGTGCCAGCAGTGAAACCCGGGGGACAGGTCAGCCCCAGCATTTT. This gives the protein CASSETRGTGQPQHF.

The chain recombines TRBV7-2 with TRBJ1-2, with D maybe TRBD1 (5 bases). The CDR3 is 15 amino acids. The V end lost 6 bases, the J end lost 0 bases, and 14 bases lay between the germline ends. Germline loops: CDR1 SGHTA, CDR2 FQGNSA. The CDR3 spells CASSLDITSNYGYTF. The CDR3 bases are TGTGCCAGCAGTTTGGACATAACTTCTAACTATGGCTACACCTTC.

The V call is TRBV29-1, the J call TRBJ2-3; D gene unclear. V shed 4 bases and J shed 1 base, with 12 bases lying between them. The CDR3 sequence is 14 residues long. Per germline, CDR1 SQVTM and CDR2 ANQGSEA. CDR3 in amino acids: CSVVLVAGTDTQYF. The DNA of the CDR3 is TGCAGCGTTGTTTTGGTGGCTGGCACAGATACGCAGTATTTT.

The rearrangement joins TRBV30 to TRBJ1-2; 10 bases match TRBD1. The germline V gene encodes CDR1 GTSNPN and CDR2 SVGIG (reference sequence). V was pared by 4 bases and J by 8 bases, with 7 bases of the junction left unmatched. The CDR3 runs 13 residues. CDR3 amino acids: CAWNKGTGAGYTF. CDR3 DNA: TGTGCCTGGAACAAGGGGACAGGGGCCGGCTACACCTTC.

Points on this clone: Compared with germline, one end of the junction differs, possibly owing to a read error. The chain combines TRBV6-5 with TRBJ1-1; 7 bases match TRBD1. This CDR3 comprises 14 residues. The germline V gene encodes CDR1 MNHEY and CDR2 SVGAGI. The CDR3 bases are TGTGCCAGCAGAACCTCGACAGGGAACTCTGAAGCTTTCTTT. Translating gives CASRTSTGNSEAFF.

The V and J genes are TRBV18 and TRBJ1-2, with a weak D call TRBD1 (6 bases). Germline CDR1 and CDR2: KGHSH and LQKENI. The CDR3 covers 15 residues. V was shortened by 3 bases and J by 0 bases, with 11 bases between the two germline ends. The CDR3 sequence: CASSPRTATNYGYTF. For the CDR3, the DNA is TGTGCCAGCTCACCCCGGACAGCTACTAACTATGGCTACACCTTC.